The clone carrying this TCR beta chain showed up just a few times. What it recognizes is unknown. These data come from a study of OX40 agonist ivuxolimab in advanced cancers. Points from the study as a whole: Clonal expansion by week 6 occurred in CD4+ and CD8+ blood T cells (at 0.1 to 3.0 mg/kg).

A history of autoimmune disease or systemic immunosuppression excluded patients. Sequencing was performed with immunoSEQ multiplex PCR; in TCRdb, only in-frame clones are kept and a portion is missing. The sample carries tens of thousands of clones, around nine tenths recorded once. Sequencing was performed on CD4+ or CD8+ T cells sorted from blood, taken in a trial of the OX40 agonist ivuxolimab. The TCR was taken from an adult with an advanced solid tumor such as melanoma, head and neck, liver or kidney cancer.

The CDR3 reads CASSVRGGVTQETQYF. For the CDR3, the DNA is TGTGCCAGCAGCGTTAGGGGCGGCGTAACCCAAGAGACCCAGTACTTC. This sequence joins TRBV9 and TRBJ2-5; TRBD1 is a possible D gene (5 bases). CDR3 length: 16 residues. Germline values: CDR1 SGDLS, CDR2 YYNGEE. Trimming stripped 2 bases from V and 1 base from J, with 15 bases between.